This TCR beta chain comes out of a study of cytomegalovirus exposure and HLA in healthy donors. Study-wide results and limits: Within the data, a cluster of highly shared sequence variants was likely a sequencing artifact. A few of the chains that were CMV-associated were confirmed in vitro to be specific for CMV antigens. TCR beta V segments were, for the most part, productive about 90% or about 30% of the time in an earlier analysis.

Details on this clone: The target antigen is unknown.

PCR was performed using 60 Vbeta and 13 Jbeta primers. Only in-frame clones appear in the TCRdb table, and some are missing; sequencing was by immunoSEQ multiplex PCR. The table includes some 190,000 clones, roughly 82% detected once. The CDR3 is 14 residues long. V was clipped by 8 bases and J by 2 bases, with 15 bases between them. The germline V gene encodes CDR1 SGHAT and CDR2 FQNNGV. The material sequenced was PBMCs. The source is a man aged 40-50 years in good health and CMV-seronegative. The chain links TRBV11-2 to TRBJ1-1, with D perhaps TRBD1 (6 bases). CDR3 coding DNA: TGTGCCAGCCGGGACATAGGACAAAACACTGAAGCTTTCTTT. It encodes CASRDIGQNTEAFF.